This TCR beta chain is drawn from a study of shared clonotypes between healthy human individuals. TCRdb's table, derived via immunoSEQ multiplex PCR, lists solely in-frame clones and lacks some. There are millions of clones in the sample; 95% occur only once, and more than 0.1% lies in the top ten. Worth noting for this clone: Its antigen remains unidentified.

General study results and limits: Sequencing of the sorted subsets was shown by rarefaction to be incomplete despite large depth.

The V end was cut by 7 bases, the J end by 0 bases, with 12 bases between. The CDR3 sequence is 14 residues long. Looked up from germline, CDR1 is SNHLY and CDR2 is FYNNEI. Donors were healthy HIV-negative adults without recent acute infections or vaccinations. The material sequenced was naive CD4+ T cells sorted from blood. The subset: CD45RA+ positively selected. V gene TRBV2 combines with J gene TRBJ1-1; no definite D call. This receptor was identified in a man between 18 and 35 years old in good health. CDR3 protein: CASTKEGLNTEAFF. The CDR3 bases are TGTGCCAGCACCAAAGAAGGGTTGAACACTGAAGCTTTCTTT.